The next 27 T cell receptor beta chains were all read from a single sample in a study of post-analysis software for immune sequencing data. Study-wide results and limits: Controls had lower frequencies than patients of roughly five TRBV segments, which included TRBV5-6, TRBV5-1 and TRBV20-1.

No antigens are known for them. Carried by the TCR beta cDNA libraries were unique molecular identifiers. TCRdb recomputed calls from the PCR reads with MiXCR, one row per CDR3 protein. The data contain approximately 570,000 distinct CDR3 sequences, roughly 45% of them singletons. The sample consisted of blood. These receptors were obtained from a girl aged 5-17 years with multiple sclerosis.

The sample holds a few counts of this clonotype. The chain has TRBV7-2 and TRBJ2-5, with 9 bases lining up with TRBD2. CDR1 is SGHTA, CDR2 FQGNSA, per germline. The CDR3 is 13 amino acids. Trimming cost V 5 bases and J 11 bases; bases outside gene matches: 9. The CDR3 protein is CASSPLGLAEQYF. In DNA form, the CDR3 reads TGTGCCAGCAGCCCCTTGGGACTAGCTGAGCAGTACTTC.

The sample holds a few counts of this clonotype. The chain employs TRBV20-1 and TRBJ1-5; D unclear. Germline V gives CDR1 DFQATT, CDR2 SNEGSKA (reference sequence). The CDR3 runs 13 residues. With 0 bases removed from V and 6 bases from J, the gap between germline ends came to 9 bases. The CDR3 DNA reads TGCAGTGCTAGAGATCCCCTGGGTCAGCCCCAGCATTTT. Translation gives CSARDPLGQPQHF.

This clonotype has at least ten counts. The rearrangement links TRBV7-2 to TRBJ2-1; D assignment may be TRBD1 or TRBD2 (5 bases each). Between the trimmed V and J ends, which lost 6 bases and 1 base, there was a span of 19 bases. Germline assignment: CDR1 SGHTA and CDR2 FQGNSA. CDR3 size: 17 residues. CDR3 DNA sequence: TGTGCCAGCAGTCAGATGGGTGGGGCGGGTTCCTACAATGAGCAGTTCTTC. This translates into CASSQMGGAGSYNEQFF.

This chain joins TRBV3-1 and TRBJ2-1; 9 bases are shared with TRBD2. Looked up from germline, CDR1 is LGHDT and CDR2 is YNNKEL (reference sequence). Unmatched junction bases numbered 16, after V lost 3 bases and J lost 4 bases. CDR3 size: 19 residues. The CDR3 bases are TGTGCCAGCAGCCAGGGGACTAGCCCCTGGAGGAGGATTTACAATGAGCAGTTCTTC. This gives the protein CASSQGTSPWRRIYNEQFF.

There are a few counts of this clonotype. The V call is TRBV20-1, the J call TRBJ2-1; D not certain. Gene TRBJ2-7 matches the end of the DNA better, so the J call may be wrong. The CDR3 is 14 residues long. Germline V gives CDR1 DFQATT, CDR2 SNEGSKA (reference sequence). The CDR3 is CSASWVTTYNEQYF. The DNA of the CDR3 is TGCAGTGCTAGTTGGGTTACAACCTACAATGAGCAGTACTTC.

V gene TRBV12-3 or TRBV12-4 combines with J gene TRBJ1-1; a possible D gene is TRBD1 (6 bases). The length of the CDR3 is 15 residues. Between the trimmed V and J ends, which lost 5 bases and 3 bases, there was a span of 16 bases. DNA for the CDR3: TGTGCCAGCAGTCTAGGGGGGGGTTTGTACACTGAAGCTTTCTTT. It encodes CASSLGGGLYTEAFF.

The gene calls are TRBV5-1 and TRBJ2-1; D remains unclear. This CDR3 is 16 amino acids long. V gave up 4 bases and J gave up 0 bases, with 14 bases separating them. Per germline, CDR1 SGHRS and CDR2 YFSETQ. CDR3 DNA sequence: TGCGCCAGCAGCCCAGATCGGGCGGTCTCCTACAATGAGCAGTTCTTC. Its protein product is CASSPDRAVSYNEQFF.

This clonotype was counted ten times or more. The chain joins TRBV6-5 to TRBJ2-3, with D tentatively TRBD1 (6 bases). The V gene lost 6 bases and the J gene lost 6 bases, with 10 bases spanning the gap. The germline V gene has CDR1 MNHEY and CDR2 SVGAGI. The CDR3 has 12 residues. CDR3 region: CASSRQGDTQYF. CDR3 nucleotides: TGTGCCAGCAGCCGCCAGGGGGATACGCAGTATTTT.

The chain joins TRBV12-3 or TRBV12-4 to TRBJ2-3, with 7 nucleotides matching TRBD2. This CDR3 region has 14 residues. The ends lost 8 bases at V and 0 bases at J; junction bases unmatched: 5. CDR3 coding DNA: TGTGCCAGCCGATGGCGGGAGAGCACAGATACGCAGTATTTT. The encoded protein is CASRWRESTDTQYF.

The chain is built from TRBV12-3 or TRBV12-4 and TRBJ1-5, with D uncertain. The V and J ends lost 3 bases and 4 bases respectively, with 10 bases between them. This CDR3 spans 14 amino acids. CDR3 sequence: CASSFWGINQPQHF. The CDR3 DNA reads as TGTGCCAGCAGTTTTTGGGGTATAAATCAGCCCCAGCATTTT.

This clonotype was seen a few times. The CDR3 nucleotides read TGCGCCAGCAGCTTGGAGAAGACTAGCGGGACAACCCAGTATTTT. This translates into CASSLEKTSGTTQYF. This chain uses TRBV5-1 with TRBJ2-3; TRBD2 aligns across 11 bases. Germline CDR1 and CDR2: SGHRS and YFSETQ. Losses at the gene ends were 0 bases for V and 12 bases for J; bases not matched to a gene: 9. This CDR3 has 15 amino acids.

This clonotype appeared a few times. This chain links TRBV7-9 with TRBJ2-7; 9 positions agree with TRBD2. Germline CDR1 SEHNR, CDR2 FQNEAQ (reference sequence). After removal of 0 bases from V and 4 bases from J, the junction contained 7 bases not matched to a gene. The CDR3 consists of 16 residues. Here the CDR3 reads CASSLADAGGRYEQYF. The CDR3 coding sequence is TGTGCCAGCAGCTTAGCTGACGCGGGGGGGAGGTACGAGCAGTACTTC.

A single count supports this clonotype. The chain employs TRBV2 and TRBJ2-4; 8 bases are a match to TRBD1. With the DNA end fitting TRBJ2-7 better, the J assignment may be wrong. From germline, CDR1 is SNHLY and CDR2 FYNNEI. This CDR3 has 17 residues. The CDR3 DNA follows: TGTGCCAGCAGAGAGGTCGGTGGTGGACAGGGCCTATCCGAGCAGTACTTC. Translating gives CASREVGGGQGLSEQYF.

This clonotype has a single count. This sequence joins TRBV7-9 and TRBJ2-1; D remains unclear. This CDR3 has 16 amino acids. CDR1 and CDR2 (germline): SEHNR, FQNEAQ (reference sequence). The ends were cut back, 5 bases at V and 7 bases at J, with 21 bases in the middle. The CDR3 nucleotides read TGTGCCAGCAGCCCAGGCATGACGATCTCGCTGAATGAGCAGTTCTTC. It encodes CASSPGMTISLNEQFF.

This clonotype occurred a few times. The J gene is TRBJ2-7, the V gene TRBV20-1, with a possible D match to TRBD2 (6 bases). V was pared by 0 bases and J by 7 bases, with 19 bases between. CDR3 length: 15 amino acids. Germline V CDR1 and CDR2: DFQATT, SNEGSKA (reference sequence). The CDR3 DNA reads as TGCAGTGCTAGAGATCCCGGACTACTCCCGGATGAGCAGTACTTC. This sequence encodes CSARDPGLLPDEQYF.

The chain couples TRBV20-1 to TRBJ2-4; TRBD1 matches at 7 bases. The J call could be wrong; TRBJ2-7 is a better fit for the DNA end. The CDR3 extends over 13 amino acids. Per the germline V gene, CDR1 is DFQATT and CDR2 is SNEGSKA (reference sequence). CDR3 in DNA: TGCAGTGCTAGATCCCAGGGGGCCTACGAGCAGTACTTC. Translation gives CSARSQGAYEQYF.

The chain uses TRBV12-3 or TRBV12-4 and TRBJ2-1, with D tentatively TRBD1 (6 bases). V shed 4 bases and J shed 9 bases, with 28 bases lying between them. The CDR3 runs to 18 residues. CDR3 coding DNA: TGTGCCAGCAGTTCCCCACTACTTAAACAGGGTTCCGAGGGTGAGCAGTTCTTC. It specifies CASSSPLLKQGSEGEQFF.

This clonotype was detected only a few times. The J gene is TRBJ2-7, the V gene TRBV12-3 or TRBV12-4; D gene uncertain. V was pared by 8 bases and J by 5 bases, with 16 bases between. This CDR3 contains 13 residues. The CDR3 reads CASLGSRRDEQYF. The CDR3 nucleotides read TGTGCCAGCCTAGGATCCCGACGGGACGAGCAGTACTTC.

DNA of the CDR3: TGTGCCAGCAGTGTGACAATTAACTATGGCTACACCTTC. Amino acid sequence: CASSVTINYGYTF. The rearrangement links TRBV25-1 to TRBJ1-2; D not resolved. V lost 4 bases, J lost 1 base, and 7 bases lay in between. The CDR3 sequence is 13 residues long. Germline CDR1 is MGHDK and CDR2 is SYGVNS.

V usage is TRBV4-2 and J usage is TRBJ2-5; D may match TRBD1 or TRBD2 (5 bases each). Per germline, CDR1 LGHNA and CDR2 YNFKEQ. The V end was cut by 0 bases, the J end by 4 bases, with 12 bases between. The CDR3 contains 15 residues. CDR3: CASSQDRGDSETQYF. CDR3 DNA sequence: TGTGCCAGCAGCCAAGACCGAGGGGATTCAGAGACCCAGTACTTC.

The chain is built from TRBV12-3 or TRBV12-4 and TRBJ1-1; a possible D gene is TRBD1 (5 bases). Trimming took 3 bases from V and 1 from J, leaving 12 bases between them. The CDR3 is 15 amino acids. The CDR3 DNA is TGTGCCAGCAGTTTTACAGGTAGACCGAACACTGAAGCTTTCTTT. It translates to CASSFTGRPNTEAFF.

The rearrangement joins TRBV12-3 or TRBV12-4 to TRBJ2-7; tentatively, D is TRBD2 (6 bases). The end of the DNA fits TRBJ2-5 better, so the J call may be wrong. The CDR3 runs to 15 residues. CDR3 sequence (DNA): TGTGCCAGCAGCCTATCCGGAGGGGAGGCGGAGACCCAGTACTTC. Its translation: CASSLSGGEAETQYF.

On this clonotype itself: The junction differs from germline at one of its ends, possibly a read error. CDR3 nucleotides: TGCAGCGCTAGCCTTAACAGGGTCAATGAGCAGTTCTTC. Translation: CSASLNRVNEQFF. The V call is TRBV20-1, the J call TRBJ2-1, with D possibly matching TRBD1 (6 bases). The length of the CDR3 is 13 residues. The germline V gene encodes CDR1 DFQATT and CDR2 SNEGSKA (reference sequence).

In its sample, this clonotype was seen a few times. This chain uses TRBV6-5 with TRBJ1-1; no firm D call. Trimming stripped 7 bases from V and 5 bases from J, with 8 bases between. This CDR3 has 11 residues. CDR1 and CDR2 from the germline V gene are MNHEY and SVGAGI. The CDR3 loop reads CASTSGTEAFF. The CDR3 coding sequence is TGTGCCAGCACCTCGGGGACTGAAGCTTTCTTT.

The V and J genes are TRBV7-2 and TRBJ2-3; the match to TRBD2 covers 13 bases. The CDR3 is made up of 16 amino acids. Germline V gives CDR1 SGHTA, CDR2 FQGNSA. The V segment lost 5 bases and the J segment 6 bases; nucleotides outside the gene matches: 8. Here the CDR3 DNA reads TGTGCCAGCAGCGCGAGACTAGCGGGGGGCTCCGATACGCAGTATTTT. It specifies CASSARLAGGSDTQYF.

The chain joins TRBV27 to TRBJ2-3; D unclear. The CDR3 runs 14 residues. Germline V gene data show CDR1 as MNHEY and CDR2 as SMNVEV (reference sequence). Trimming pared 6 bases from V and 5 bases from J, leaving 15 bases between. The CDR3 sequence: CASSKELSLDTQYF. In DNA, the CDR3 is TGTGCCAGCAGCAAAGAGCTGAGTTTAGATACGCAGTATTTT.

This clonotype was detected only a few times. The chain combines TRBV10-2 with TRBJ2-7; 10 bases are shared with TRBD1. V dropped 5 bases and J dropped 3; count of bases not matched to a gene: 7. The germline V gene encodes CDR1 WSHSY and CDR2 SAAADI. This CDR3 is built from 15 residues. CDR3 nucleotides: TGCGCCAGCAGTCTCGGGACAGGGGATTACTACGAGCAGTACTTC. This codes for CASSLGTGDYYEQYF.